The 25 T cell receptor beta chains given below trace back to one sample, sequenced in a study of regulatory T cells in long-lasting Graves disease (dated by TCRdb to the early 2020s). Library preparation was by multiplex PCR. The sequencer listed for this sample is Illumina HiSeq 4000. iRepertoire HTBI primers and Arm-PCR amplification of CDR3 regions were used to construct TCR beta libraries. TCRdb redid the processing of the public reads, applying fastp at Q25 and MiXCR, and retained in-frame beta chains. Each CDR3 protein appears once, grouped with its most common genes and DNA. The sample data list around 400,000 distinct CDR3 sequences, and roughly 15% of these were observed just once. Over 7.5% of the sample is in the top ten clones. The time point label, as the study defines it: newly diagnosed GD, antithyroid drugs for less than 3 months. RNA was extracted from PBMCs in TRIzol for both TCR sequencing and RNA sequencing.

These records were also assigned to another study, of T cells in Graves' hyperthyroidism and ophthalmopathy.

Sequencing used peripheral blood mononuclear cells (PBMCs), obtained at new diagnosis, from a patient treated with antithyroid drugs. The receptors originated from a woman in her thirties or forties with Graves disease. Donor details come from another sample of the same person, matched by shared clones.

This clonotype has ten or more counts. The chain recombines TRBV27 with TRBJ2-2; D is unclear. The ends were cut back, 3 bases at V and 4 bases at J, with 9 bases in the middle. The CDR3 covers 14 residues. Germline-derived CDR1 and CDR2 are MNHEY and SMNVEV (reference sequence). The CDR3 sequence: CASSLKKLTGELFF. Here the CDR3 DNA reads TGTGCCAGCAGTTTGAAGAAACTCACCGGGGAGCTGTTTTTT.

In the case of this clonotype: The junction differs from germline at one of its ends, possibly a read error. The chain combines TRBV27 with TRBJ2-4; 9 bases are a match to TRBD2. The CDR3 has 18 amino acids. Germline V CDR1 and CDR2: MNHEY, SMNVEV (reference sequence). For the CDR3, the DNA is TGTGCCAGCAGCGCGTCGGTAGCGGGAGAATTTAGTTGGAACATTCAGCACTTC. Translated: CASSASVAGEFSWNIQHF.

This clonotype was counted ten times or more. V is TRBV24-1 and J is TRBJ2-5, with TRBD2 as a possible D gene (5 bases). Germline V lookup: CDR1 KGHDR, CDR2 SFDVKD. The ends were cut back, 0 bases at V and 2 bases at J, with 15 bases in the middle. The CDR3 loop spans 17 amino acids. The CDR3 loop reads CATSDLQPGLRQETQYF. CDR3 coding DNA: TGTGCCACCAGTGATTTGCAGCCCGGACTCCGACAAGAGACCCAGTACTTC.

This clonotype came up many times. CDR3: CASSLTGLAGEEQFF. The CDR3 DNA follows: TGTGCCAGCAGTTTGACGGGACTAGCGGGAGAAGAGCAGTTCTTC. The gene calls are TRBV12-3 or TRBV12-4 and TRBJ2-1; 14 nucleotides match TRBD2. Trimming removed 3 bases from V and 10 bases from J; junction bases left unmatched: 5. This CDR3 is 15 amino acids long.

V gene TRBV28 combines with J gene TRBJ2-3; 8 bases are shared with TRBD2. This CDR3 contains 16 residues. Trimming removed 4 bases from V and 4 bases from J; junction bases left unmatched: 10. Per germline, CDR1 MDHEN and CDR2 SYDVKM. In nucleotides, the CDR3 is TGTGCCAGCAGTTGGCCGGGAGGGGTTGGCGCAGATACGCAGTATTTT. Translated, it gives CASSWPGGVGADTQYF.

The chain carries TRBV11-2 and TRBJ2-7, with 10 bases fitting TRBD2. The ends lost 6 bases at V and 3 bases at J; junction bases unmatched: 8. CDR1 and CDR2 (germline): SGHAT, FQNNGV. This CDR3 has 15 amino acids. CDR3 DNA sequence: TGTGCCAGCAGACCTCTAGCGGGAGACCTCTACGAGCAGTACTTC. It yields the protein CASRPLAGDLYEQYF.

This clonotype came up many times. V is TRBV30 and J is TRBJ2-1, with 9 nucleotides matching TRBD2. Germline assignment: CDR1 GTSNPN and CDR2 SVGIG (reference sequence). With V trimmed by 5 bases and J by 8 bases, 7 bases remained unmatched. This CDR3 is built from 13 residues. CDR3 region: CAWGTSPLYEQFF. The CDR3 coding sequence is TGTGCCTGGGGGACTAGCCCTCTATATGAGCAGTTCTTC.

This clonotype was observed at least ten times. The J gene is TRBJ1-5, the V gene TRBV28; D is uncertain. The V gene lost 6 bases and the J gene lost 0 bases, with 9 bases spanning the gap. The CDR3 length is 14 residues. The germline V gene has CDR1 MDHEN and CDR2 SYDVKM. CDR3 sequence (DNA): TGTGCCAGCAGCCCCTTGGGTAGCAATCAGCCCCAGCATTTT. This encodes CASSPLGSNQPQHF.

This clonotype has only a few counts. CDR3 sequence (DNA): TGTGCCAGCAGTTTATCTCGGCAGCCCCAGCATTTT. Translating gives CASSLSRQPQHF. The rearrangement joins TRBV12-3 or TRBV12-4 to TRBJ1-5; D not resolved. The CDR3 has 12 amino acids. Trimming pared 2 bases from V and 7 bases from J, leaving 6 bases between.

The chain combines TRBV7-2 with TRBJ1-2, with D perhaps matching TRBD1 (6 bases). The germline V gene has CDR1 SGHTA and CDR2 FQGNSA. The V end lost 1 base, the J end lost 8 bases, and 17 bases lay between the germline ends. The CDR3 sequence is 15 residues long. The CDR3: CASSLGSGGRGGYTF. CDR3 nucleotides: TGTGCCAGCAGCTTAGGGTCCGGGGGGCGCGGGGGCTACACCTTC.

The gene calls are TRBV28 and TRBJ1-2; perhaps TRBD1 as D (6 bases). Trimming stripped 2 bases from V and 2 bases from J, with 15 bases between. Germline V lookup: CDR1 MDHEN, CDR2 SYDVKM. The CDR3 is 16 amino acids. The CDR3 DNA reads TGTGCCAGCAGTTTAGGGGGGGCCTCATTCAACTATGGCTACACCTTC. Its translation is CASSLGGASFNYGYTF.

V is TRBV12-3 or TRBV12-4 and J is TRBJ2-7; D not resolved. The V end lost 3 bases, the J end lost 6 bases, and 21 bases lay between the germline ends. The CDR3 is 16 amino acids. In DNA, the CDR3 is TGTGCCAGCAGTTTCCCCCTGGCGGATGGGGTGGGCGAGCAGTACTTC. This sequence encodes CASSFPLADGVGEQYF.

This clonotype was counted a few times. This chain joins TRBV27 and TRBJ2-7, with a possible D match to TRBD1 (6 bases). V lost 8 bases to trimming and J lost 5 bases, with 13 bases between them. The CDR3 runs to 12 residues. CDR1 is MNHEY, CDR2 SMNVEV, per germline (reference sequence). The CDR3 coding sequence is TGTGCCAGCTCAACAGGGTTCGACGAGCAGTACTTC. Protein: CASSTGFDEQYF.

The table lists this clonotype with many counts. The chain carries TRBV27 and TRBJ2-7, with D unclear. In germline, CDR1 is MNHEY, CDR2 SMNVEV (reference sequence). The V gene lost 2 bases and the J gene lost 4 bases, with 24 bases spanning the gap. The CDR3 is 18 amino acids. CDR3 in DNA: TGTGCCAGCAGTTTAACGGCCCCAATTAAGAGCTCTAAGTACGAGCAGTACTTC. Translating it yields CASSLTAPIKSSKYEQYF.

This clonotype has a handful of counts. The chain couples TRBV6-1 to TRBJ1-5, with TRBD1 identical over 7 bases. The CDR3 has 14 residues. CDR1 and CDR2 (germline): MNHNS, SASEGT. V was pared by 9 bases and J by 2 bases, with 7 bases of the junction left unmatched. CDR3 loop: CASKTGNGNQPQHF. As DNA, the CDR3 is TGTGCCAGTAAGACAGGGAATGGCAATCAGCCCCAGCATTTT.

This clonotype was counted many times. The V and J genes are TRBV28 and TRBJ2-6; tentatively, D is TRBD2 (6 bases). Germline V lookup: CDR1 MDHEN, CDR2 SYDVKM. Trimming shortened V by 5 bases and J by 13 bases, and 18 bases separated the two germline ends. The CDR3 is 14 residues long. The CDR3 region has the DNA TGTGCCAGCAGTGTCCGGGAGATGAAGGGAGTCCTGACTTTC. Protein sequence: CASSVREMKGVLTF.

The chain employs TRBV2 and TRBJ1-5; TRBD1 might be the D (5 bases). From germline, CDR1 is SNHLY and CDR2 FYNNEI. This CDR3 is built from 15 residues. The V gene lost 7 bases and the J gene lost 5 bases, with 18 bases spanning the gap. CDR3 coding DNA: TGTGCCAGCACCTACTTTGGGGGAGGGGATCAGCCCCAGCATTTT. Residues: CASTYFGGGDQPQHF.

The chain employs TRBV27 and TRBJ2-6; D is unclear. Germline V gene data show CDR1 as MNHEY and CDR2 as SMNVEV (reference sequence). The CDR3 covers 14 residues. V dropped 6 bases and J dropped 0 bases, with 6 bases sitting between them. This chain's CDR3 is CASRGSSGANVLTF. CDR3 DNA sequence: TGTGCCAGCAGGGGAAGCTCTGGGGCCAACGTCCTGACTTTC.

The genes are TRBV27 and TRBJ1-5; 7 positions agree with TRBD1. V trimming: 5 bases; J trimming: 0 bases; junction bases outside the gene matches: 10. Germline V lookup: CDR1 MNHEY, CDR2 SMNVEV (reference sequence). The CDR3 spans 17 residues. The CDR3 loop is CASSPIGTVHSNQPQHF. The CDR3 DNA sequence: TGTGCCAGCAGTCCCATCGGGACAGTTCATAGCAATCAGCCCCAGCATTTT.

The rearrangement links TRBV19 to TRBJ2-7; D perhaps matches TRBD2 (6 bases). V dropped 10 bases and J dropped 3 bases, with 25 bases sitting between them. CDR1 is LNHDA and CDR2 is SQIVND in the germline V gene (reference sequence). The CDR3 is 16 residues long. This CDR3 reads CATKTRAGTGDYEQYF. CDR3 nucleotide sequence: TGTGCCACCAAGACTAGGGCTGGGACCGGAGACTACGAGCAGTACTTC.

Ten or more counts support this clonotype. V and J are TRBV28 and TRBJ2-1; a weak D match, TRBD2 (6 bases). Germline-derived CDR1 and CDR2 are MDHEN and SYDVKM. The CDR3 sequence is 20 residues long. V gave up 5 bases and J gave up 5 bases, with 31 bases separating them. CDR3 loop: CASSHPGTQLWAGPDNEQFF. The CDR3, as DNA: TGTGCCAGCAGTCATCCCGGGACTCAACTTTGGGCGGGTCCAGACAATGAGCAGTTCTTC.

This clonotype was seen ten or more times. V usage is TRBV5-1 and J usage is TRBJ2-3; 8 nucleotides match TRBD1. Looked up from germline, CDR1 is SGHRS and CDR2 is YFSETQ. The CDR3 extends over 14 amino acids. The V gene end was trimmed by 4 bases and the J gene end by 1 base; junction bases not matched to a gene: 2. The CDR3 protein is CASSPDRGTDTQYF. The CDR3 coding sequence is TGCGCCAGCAGCCCGGACAGGGGCACAGATACGCAGTATTTT.

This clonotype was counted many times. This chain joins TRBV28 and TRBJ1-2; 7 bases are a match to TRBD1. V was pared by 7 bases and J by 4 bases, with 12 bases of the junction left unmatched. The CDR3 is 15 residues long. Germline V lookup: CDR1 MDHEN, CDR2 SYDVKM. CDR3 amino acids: CASTPHTGDRYGYTF. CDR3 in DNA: TGTGCCAGCACACCCCATACAGGGGACCGCTATGGCTACACCTTC.

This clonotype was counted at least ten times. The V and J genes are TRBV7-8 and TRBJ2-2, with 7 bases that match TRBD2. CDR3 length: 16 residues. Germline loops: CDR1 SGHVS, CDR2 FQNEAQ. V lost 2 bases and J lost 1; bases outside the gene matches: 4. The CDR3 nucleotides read TGTGCCAGCAGCTTATGGTCTAGCGGGAACACCGGGGAGCTGTTTTTT. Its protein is CASSLWSSGNTGELFF.

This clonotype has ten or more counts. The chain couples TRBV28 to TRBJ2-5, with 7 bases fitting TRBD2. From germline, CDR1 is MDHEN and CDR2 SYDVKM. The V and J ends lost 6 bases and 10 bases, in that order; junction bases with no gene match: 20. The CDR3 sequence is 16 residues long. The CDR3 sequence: CASSFEEGGWGAGQYF. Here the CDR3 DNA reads TGTGCCAGCAGCTTCGAGGAGGGAGGGTGGGGAGCTGGCCAGTACTTC.